The 23 T cell receptor beta chains below come from one sample, sequenced in a study of blood T cell repertoires in COVID-19. Sequencing was performed with immunoSEQ multiplex PCR; in TCRdb, only in-frame clones are kept and a portion is missing. The sample lists 150,000 to 200,000 clones, around 83% occurring once. Sequencing was done on a sample of peripheral blood. The source is a man younger than 30 with acute or convalescent COVID-19.

The V gene is TRBV6-5, the J gene TRBJ1-1, with D unresolved. V shed 0 bases and J shed 0 bases, with 8 bases lying between them. Germline loops: CDR1 MNHEY, CDR2 SVGAGI. CDR3 length: 15 amino acids. In nucleotides, the CDR3 is TGTGCCAGCAGTTACTCCCCAGGTATGAACACTGAAGCTTTCTTT. Amino acids: CASSYSPGMNTEAFF.

V gene TRBV11-2 combines with J gene TRBJ1-6; D unresolved. Trimming shortened V by 3 bases and J by 6 bases, and 9 bases separated the two germline ends. Germline CDR1 is SGHAT and CDR2 is FQNNGV. The CDR3 consists of 14 residues. CDR3 loop: CASSLYGSNSPLHF. DNA for the CDR3: TGTGCCAGCAGCTTGTACGGGAGTAATTCACCCCTCCACTTT.

This chain uses TRBV7-9 with TRBJ1-2, with TRBD1 matching 9 bases. J lost 4 bases, V lost 4 bases, and 4 bases had no gene match. The V gene's germline CDR1 is SEHNR and CDR2 FQNEAQ (reference sequence). The CDR3 has 14 residues. DNA for the CDR3: TGTGCCAGCAGCTCGGGACAGGGCGGCTATGGCTACACCTTC. It is translated as CASSSGQGGYGYTF.

The J gene is TRBJ1-6, the V gene TRBV5-1, with 9 bases fitting TRBD1. The J segment lost 10 bases and the V segment lost 4 bases, leaving 6 bases of the junction unmatched. This CDR3 is built from 14 residues. In germline, CDR1 is SGHRS, CDR2 YFSETQ. CDR3: CASSRGTGRSPLHF. In DNA form, the CDR3 reads TGCGCCAGCAGCCGGGGGACAGGGAGGTCACCCCTCCACTTT. The whole variable domain, filled in from reference TRBV5-1 and TRBJ1-6, reads KAGVTQTPRYLIKTRGQQVTLSCSPISGHRSVSWYQQTPGQGLQFLFEYFSETQRNKGNFPGRFSGRQFSNSRSEMNVSTLELGDSALYLCASSRGTGRSPLHFGNGTRLTVT.

This clone was counted a single time. This rearrangement joins TRBV5-1 to TRBJ1-4, with 7 bases identical to TRBD1. V lost 4 bases to trimming and J lost 8 bases; unmatched junction nucleotides: 11. The germline CDR1 and CDR2 sequences are SGHRS and YFSETQ. The CDR3 has 15 residues. CDR3 coding DNA: TGCGCCAGCAGCCCGATGGACAGGAGAGGCGAAAAACTGTTTTTT. Translating it yields CASSPMDRRGEKLFF.

The chain uses TRBV18 and TRBJ1-5; no firm D call. Trimming pared 6 bases from V and 5 bases from J, leaving 8 bases between. The CDR3 contains 12 residues. Germline CDR1 is KGHSH and CDR2 is LQKENI. For the CDR3, the DNA is TGTGCCAGCTCGCGCACGGATCAGCCCCAGCATTTT. It yields the protein CASSRTDQPQHF. Using reference TRBV18 and TRBJ1-5 for the parts outside the CDR3, the full variable domain is NAGVMQNPRHLVRRRGQEARLRCSPMKGHSHVYWYRQLPEEGLKFMVYLQKENIIDESGMPKERFSAEFPKEGPSILRIQQVVRGDSAAYFCASSRTDQPQHFGDGTRLSIL.

This clone was detected only a few times. The V call is TRBV7-9, the J call TRBJ1-1, with D possibly TRBD1 on 5 matching bases. This CDR3 comprises 16 residues. The V gene's germline CDR1 is SEHNR and CDR2 FQNEAQ (reference sequence). V gave up 1 base and J gave up 4 bases, with 16 bases separating them. CDR3 sequence reads: CASSLEAGRVSTEAFF. The CDR3 DNA reads TGTGCCAGCAGCTTAGAAGCAGGGCGAGTGAGCACTGAAGCTTTCTTT.

In this sample, this clone turned up a few times. This chain connects TRBV7-3 to TRBJ1-3; no clear D. V lost 2 bases and J 6 bases, leaving 8 bases between the germline ends. The germline V gene encodes CDR1 SGHTA and CDR2 FQGTGA. The length of the CDR3 is 13 residues. CDR3 DNA sequence: TGTGCCAGCAGCTTAGTCCCGTCAAACACCATATATTTT. Translation: CASSLVPSNTIYF.

This clone has just a few counts. The gene calls are TRBV7-2 and TRBJ2-7; 9 bases match TRBD1. With V trimmed by 5 bases and J by 5 bases, 4 bases remained unmatched. Germline CDR1 and CDR2: SGHTA and FQGNSA. The CDR3 totals 13 residues. CDR3 residues: CASSRDRVNEQYF. In DNA form, the CDR3 reads TGTGCCAGCAGCCGGGACAGGGTCAACGAGCAGTACTTC.

CDR3 sequence: CASSFQGAFTEAFF. CDR3 DNA sequence: TGTGCCAGCAGCTTCCAGGGGGCATTCACTGAAGCTTTCTTT. The chain links TRBV5-5 to TRBJ1-1; TRBD1 agrees at 8 bases. Germline CDR1 is SGHKS and CDR2 is YYEKEE (reference sequence). This CDR3 comprises 14 residues. V trimming: 2 bases; J trimming: 4 bases; junction bases outside the gene matches: 4.

The chain couples TRBV30 to TRBJ2-2, with a tentative D call TRBD1 (5 bases). The CDR3 is 15 amino acids. CDR1 and CDR2 from the germline V gene are GTSNPN and SVGIG (reference sequence). V lost 7 bases, J lost 5 bases, and 20 bases lay in between. CDR3 DNA: TGTGCCTCCCACCCATCCCGACAGCTTACCGGGGAGCTGTTTTTT. This translates into CASHPSRQLTGELFF.

This clone was detected once. Here the CDR3 reads CASSARHPSSYNSPLHF. The CDR3 coding sequence is TGTGCCAGCAGTGCCAGACACCCAAGCTCCTATAATTCACCCCTCCACTTT. The J gene is TRBJ1-6, the V gene TRBV2; D not resolved. V dropped 4 bases and J dropped 0 bases, with 13 bases sitting between them. In germline, CDR1 is SNHLY, CDR2 FYNNEI. The CDR3 has 17 residues.

In DNA, the CDR3 is TGTGCCAGCACAGGGTTCGCGAACACCGGGGAGCTGTTTTTT. Amino acids: CASTGFANTGELFF. The chain links TRBV27 to TRBJ2-2; TRBD1 might be the D (5 bases). The V end lost 7 bases, the J end lost 0 bases, and 9 bases lay between the germline ends. Germline lookup yields CDR1 MNHEY and CDR2 SMNVEV (reference sequence). This CDR3 region has 14 residues.

The chain employs TRBV29-1 and TRBJ2-7; possibly TRBD2 for D (6 bases). The CDR3 loop spans 13 amino acids. Trimming removed 4 bases from V and 3 bases from J, with 13 bases in between. CDR1 SQVTM and CDR2 ANQGSEA come from the germline V gene. The CDR3 DNA is TGCAGCGTTGTACTCGCGGGGAACTACGAGCAGTACTTC. Translated, it gives CSVVLAGNYEQYF.

The rearrangement links TRBV4-1 to TRBJ1-6; D is possibly TRBD1 (6 bases). The CDR3 sequence is 14 residues long. Germline values: CDR1 MGHRA, CDR2 YSYEKL. Deletions cut 3 bases from V and 9 bases from J, with 12 bases between. The CDR3 is CASSQGARGSPLHF. The CDR3 nucleotides are TGCGCCAGCAGCCAGGGGGCGAGGGGTTCACCCCTCCACTTT.

This chain links TRBV4-2 with TRBJ2-5; weak D call: TRBD2 (6 bases). The length of the CDR3 is 14 residues. CDR1 and CDR2 (germline): LGHNA, YNFKEQ. V was pared by 6 bases and J by 7 bases, with 18 bases between. In DNA form, the CDR3 reads TGTGCCAGCAGTCACGGGGGTAGTTTGGCGACCCAGTACTTC. Amino acids: CASSHGGSLATQYF.

The chain has TRBV28 and TRBJ2-3, with a possible D match to TRBD1 (6 bases). This CDR3 is 15 amino acids long. The V end lost 3 bases, the J end lost 2 bases, and 12 bases lay between the germline ends. Germline V gives CDR1 MDHEN, CDR2 SYDVKM. The CDR3, as DNA: TGTGCCAGCAGTTTTCGGACAGTTACCACAGATACGCAGTATTTT. Amino acids: CASSFRTVTTDTQYF.

This clone has a single count. V and J are TRBV28 and TRBJ1-5; D is undetermined. This CDR3 has 15 residues. The ends were cut back, 3 bases at V and 0 bases at J, with 9 bases in the middle. CDR1 and CDR2 (germline): MDHEN, SYDVKM. CDR3: CASSLGSSSNQPQHF. CDR3 nucleotide sequence: TGTGCCAGCAGTTTGGGCAGTTCTAGCAATCAGCCCCAGCATTTT.

V usage is TRBV4-1 and J usage is TRBJ2-2, with 8 nucleotides matching TRBD1. Germline V gives CDR1 MGHRA, CDR2 YSYEKL. The CDR3 covers 15 residues. V lost 8 bases, J lost 5 bases, and 10 bases stayed unmatched. This chain's CDR3 is CASEITGTGTGELFF. In DNA, the CDR3 is TGCGCCAGCGAGATAACCGGGACAGGTACCGGGGAGCTGTTTTTT.

The J gene is TRBJ1-1, the V gene TRBV6-5; 9 bases are a match to TRBD1. The CDR3 covers 15 residues. Germline trimming cut 6 bases from V and 4 bases from J; bases unmatched to any gene: 9. CDR1 MNHEY and CDR2 SVGAGI come from the germline V gene. CDR3 region: CASRTPGQGTTEAFF. CDR3 sequence (DNA): TGTGCCAGCAGAACCCCGGGACAGGGAACCACTGAAGCTTTCTTT.

The chain employs TRBV21-1 and TRBJ2-1; the listed D gene, TRBD1, was not tested against the DNA. TRBV21-1 is given as a pseudogene. CDR3 size: 15 residues. The CDR3 loop reads CASSKRTVGSQEQFF. CDR3 coding DNA: TGTGCCAGCAGCAAAAGGACAGTTGGGTCCCAAGAGCAGTTCTTC.

The chain carries TRBV30 and TRBJ2-5; D may be TRBD2 (7 bases). Germline V gene data show CDR1 as GTSNPN and CDR2 as SVGIG (reference sequence). The CDR3 runs to 13 residues. Trimming stripped 5 bases from V and 6 bases from J, with 16 bases between. The DNA of the CDR3 is TGTGCCTGGTGGAGGGCGGGGGCGCAGACCCAGTACTTC. Protein sequence: CAWWRAGAQTQYF.

In this sample, this clone turned up once. The CDR3 loop is CAWSEIDSHNSPLHF. The CDR3 bases are TGTGCCTGGAGTGAGATAGACAGCCATAATTCACCCCTCCACTTT. J is TRBJ1-6 and V is TRBV30; a possible D gene is TRBD1 (5 bases). Germline V gene data show CDR1 as GTSNPN and CDR2 as SVGIG (reference sequence). The CDR3 sequence is 15 residues long. Trimming left V 1 base short and J 5 bases short, with 12 bases between.